Presented here are 8 T cell receptor beta chains from one specimen sequenced in a study of Ad26.COV2.S vaccination and SARS-CoV-2 variants. Treatment noted: roughly 18 received Ad26.COV2.S at low or high dose, single or two shots; 5 received placebo; per-sample allocation not given. Samples analyzed were those drawn on day 63 after the first vaccine or placebo injection. Some clones are missing from TCRdb's copy, which holds only in-frame ones; the method was immunoSEQ multiplex PCR. The table records about 420,000 clones, around nine tenths of them present only once. Sequencing used peripheral blood, obtained in a trial of Ad26.COV2.S vaccine versus placebo. The source of these receptors is a person between 18 and 65 years old who received the Ad26.COV2.S COVID-19 vaccine or a placebo.

This chain joins TRBV10-1 and TRBJ2-3; 10 bases agree with TRBD2. The CDR3 runs to 16 residues. Germline V gene data show CDR1 as WNHNN and CDR2 as SYGVQD (reference sequence). Trimming removed 4 bases from V and 3 bases from J; junction bases left unmatched: 7. The CDR3 bases are TGCGCCAGCAGTGTGGTAGCGGGGGGCGCAACAGATACGCAGTATTTT. Translating it yields CASSVVAGGATDTQYF.

The chain links TRBV19 to TRBJ1-5; no definite D call. The CDR3 length is 13 residues. Trimming left V 3 bases short and J 0 bases short, with 3 bases between. Germline assignment: CDR1 LNHDA and CDR2 SQIVND (reference sequence). The CDR3 reads CASSIPSNQPQHF. As DNA, the CDR3 is TGTGCCAGTAGTATCCCTAGCAATCAGCCCCAGCATTTT. The full variable domain, with the rest looked up from reference TRBV19 and TRBJ1-5, is DGGITQSPKYLFRKEGQNVTLSCEQNLNHDAMYWYRQDPGQGLRLIYYSQIVNDFQKGDIAEGYSVSREKKESFPLTVTSAQKNPTAFYLCASSIPSNQPQHFGDGTRLSIL.

About this clone: A junction boundary mismatches the germline segment, possibly from a read error. The chain uses TRBV9 and TRBJ1-2; D is perhaps TRBD1 (5 bases). The CDR3 totals 15 residues. The germline gives CDR1 SGDLS, CDR2 YYNGEE. The CDR3 sequence is CASSSPPGLYAGHTF. CDR3 DNA sequence: TGTGCCAGCAGCTCGCCGCCGGGACTTTACGCTGGCCACACCTTC.

This clone was seen once. The chain links TRBV12-3 or TRBV12-4 to TRBJ1-2; D is uncertain. V lost 3 bases to trimming and J lost 8 bases, with 10 bases between them. The CDR3 has 12 residues. CDR3 loop: CASSFWMEGYTF. Here the CDR3 DNA reads TGTGCCAGCAGTTTTTGGATGGAGGGCTACACCTTC.

The gene calls are TRBV15 and TRBJ2-3; 10 positions match TRBD2. The germline V gene has CDR1 LNHNV and CDR2 YYDKDF (reference sequence). The ends lost 5 bases at V and 6 bases at J; junction bases unmatched: 11. This CDR3 comprises 16 residues. Here the CDR3 DNA reads TGTGCCACCAGCTTGCTAGAGCGGGGGGGCCTGGATACGCAGTATTTT. Protein product: CATSLLERGGLDTQYF.

The V gene is TRBV9, the J gene TRBJ2-3; D is ambiguous. This CDR3 is built from 12 residues. Germline values: CDR1 SGDLS, CDR2 YYNGEE. Between the trimmed V and J ends, which lost 4 bases and 5 bases, there was a span of 8 bases. The CDR3 DNA follows: TGTGCCAGCAGCTCCGATGGAGATACGCAGTATTTT. Its protein is CASSSDGDTQYF.

The V gene is TRBV5-1, the J gene TRBJ2-7; 14 nucleotides align to TRBD2. V was clipped by 4 bases and J by 6 bases; unmatched bases: 15. Germline assignment: CDR1 SGHRS and CDR2 YFSETQ. CDR3 length: 18 residues. CDR3 DNA sequence: TGCGCCAGCAGCCAGCGGGGGACTAGCGGGGGCCAGGGGCGCGAGCAGTACTTC. The encoded protein is CASSQRGTSGGQGREQYF.

The chain couples TRBV2 to TRBJ2-1, with D hard to call. The length of the CDR3 is 10 residues. The germline gives CDR1 SNHLY, CDR2 FYNNEI. V dropped 2 bases and J dropped 12 bases, with 5 bases sitting between them. The CDR3 DNA reads as TGTGCCAGCAGTGAACACACGCAGTTCTTC. Protein sequence: CASSEHTQFF.